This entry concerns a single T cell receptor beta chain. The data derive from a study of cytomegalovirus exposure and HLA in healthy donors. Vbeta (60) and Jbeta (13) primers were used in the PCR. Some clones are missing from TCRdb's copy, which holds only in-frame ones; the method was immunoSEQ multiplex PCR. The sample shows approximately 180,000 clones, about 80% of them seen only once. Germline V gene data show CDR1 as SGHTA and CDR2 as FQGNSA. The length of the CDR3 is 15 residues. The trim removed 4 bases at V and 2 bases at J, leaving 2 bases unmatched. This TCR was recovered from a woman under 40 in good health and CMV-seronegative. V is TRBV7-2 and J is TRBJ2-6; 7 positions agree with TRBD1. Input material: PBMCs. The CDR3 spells CASSSGQPGANVLTF. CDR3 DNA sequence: TGTGCCAGCAGCTCGGGACAGCCTGGGGCCAACGTCCTGACTTTC.